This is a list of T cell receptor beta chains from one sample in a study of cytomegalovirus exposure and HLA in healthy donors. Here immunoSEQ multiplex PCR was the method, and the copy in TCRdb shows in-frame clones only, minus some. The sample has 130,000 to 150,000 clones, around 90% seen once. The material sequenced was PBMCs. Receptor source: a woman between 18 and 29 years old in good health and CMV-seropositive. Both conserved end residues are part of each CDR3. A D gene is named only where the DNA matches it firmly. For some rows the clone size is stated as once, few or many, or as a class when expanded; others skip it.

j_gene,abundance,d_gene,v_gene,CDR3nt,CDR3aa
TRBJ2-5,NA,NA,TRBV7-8,TGTGCCAGCAGCTTAGCGAGAGGTCCGCCAGGGTCAGAGACCCAGTACTTC,CASSLARGPPGSETQYF
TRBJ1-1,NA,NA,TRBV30,TGTGCCTGGGAAAACCTGGTGGCAGGTGCTGAAGCTTTCTTT,CAWENLVAGAEAFF
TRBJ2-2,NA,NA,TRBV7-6,TGTGCCAGCAGCCGCCTAGGGGTCACCGGGGAGCTGTTTTTT,CASSRLGVTGELFF
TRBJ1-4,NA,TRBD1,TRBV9,TGTGCCAGCAGCGCCCATGGACATCCAGGGGGTGAAAAACTGTTTTTT,CASSAHGHPGGEKLFF
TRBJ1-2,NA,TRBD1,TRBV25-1,TGTGCCAGCAGTGAAAGGGCCACCGGGACAGGCCATGGCTACACCTTC,CASSERATGTGHGYTF
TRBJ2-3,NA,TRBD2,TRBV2,TGTGCCAGCAAGGGGACTAGCGGACCGGATACGCAGTATTTT,CASKGTSGPDTQYF
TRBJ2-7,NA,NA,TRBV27,TGTGCCAGCAGTTTATCCGGGGTCCCCAGCTCCTACGAGCAGTACTTC,CASSLSGVPSSYEQYF
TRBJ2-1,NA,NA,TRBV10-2,TGCGCCACCCGACTAAGCGGACCCTACAATGAGCAGTTCTTC,CATRLSGPYNEQFF
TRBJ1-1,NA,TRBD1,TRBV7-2,TGTGCCAGCAGCTTGGGACAGGCGAACACTGAAGCTTTCTTT,CASSLGQANTEAFF
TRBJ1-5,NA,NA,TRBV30,TGTGCCTGGAGTGTGACAGGTTATAGCAATCAGCCCCAGCATTTT,CAWSVTGYSNQPQHF
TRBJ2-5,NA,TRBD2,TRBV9,TGTGCCAGCAGTGCCGAGCGGGGGGGCCAAGAGACCCAGTACTTC,CASSAERGGQETQYF
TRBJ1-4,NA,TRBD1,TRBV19,TGTGCCAGTAGCCCAACCGGGACAGGCGGTGAAAAACTGTTTTTT,CASSPTGTGGEKLFF
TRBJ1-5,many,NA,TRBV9,TGTGCCAAAACCGCGTGGGCCCCTCTGACCCAGCATTTT,CAKTAWAPLTQHF
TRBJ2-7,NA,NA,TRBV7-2,TGTGCCAGCAGCTTAGCTTCCCAGGGGTCCTACGAGCAGTACTTC,CASSLASQGSYEQYF
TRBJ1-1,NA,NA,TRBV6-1,TGTGCCAGCGGACACAGGGAACGTGAAGCTTTCTTT,CASGHREREAFF
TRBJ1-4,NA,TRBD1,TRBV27,TGTGCCAGCAGACTTGGGACAGGAAGTGAAAAACTGTTTTTT,CASRLGTGSEKLFF
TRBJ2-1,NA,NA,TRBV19,TGTGCCAGTAGTCCCTACGGAGTGGATGAGCAGTTCTTC,CASSPYGVDEQFF
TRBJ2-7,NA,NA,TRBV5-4,TGTGCCAGCAGCTCTTGGTCAGGGGTTACCTACGAGCAGTACTTC,CASSSWSGVTYEQYF
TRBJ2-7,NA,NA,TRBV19,TGTGCCAGTAGGGACATAGACAAGCCCCCCTACGAGCAGTACTTC,CASRDIDKPPYEQYF
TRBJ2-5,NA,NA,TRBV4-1,TGCGCCAGCAGCCCAGGGGGGATAGAGACCCAGTACTTC,CASSPGGIETQYF
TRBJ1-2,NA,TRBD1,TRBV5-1,TGCGCCAGCAGCCGGACAGGGTTTAACTATGGCTACACCTTC,CASSRTGFNYGYTF
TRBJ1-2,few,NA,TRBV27,TGTGCCAGCAGTTCCAAGAGACTGGATGGCTACACCTTC,CASSSKRLDGYTF